The 17 T cell receptor beta chains below were found in one sample sequenced in a study of CD8+ T cells in alopecia areata. As the sequencing template, cDNA was produced by extracting RNA and reverse transcribing it. Generated by immunoSEQ multiplex PCR, the TCRdb table keeps only in-frame clones and is missing some. This table holds about 74,000 clones, about 30% found once. Treatment defined: oral pan-JAK inhibitor, 5-10 mg twice daily. Sequencing was performed on CD8+ T cells sorted from blood, taken at week 4, from a patient treated with tofacitinib. All receptors come from a human donor with alopecia areata.

The CDR3 reads CSVQGREQYF. Written as DNA, the CDR3 is TGCAGCGTACAGGGAAGGGAGCAGTACTTC. The chain has TRBV29-1 and TRBJ2-7; D perhaps matches TRBD1 (6 bases). From germline, CDR1 is SQVTM and CDR2 ANQGSEA. V was shortened by 6 bases and J by 7 bases, with 10 bases between the two germline ends. This CDR3 contains 10 residues.

CDR3 protein: CASSVAGDGTEAFF. In DNA, the CDR3 is TGTGCCAGCAGCGTAGCTGGGGATGGGACTGAAGCTTTCTTT. The chain carries TRBV9 and TRBJ1-1; D is unresolved. The CDR3 is 14 residues long. Germline lookup yields CDR1 SGDLS and CDR2 YYNGEE. Trimming pared 0 bases from V and 5 bases from J, leaving 11 bases between.

A few counts support this clone. The chain carries TRBV9 and TRBJ1-2; D possibly corresponds to TRBD1 (5 bases). V was cut by 3 bases and J by 5 bases, with 20 bases left in between. The CDR3 covers 16 residues. Germline CDR1 and CDR2: SGDLS and YYNGEE. The CDR3 DNA reads as TGTGCCAGCAGCGCATCCCTGCGCCGGGGCCTTTATGGCTACACCTTC. Translation: CASSASLRRGLYGYTF.

This clone was seen more than once but under ten times. This chain uses TRBV27 with TRBJ1-5, with no clear D. V shed 0 bases and J shed 1 base, with 4 bases lying between them. The CDR3 is made up of 14 amino acids. Germline V gene sequence: CDR1 MNHEY, CDR2 SMNVEV (reference sequence). The CDR3 here is CASSLSSSNQPQHF. Written as DNA, the CDR3 is TGTGCCAGCAGTTTATCGAGCAGCAATCAGCCCCAGCATTTT.

The chain carries TRBV4-2 and TRBJ1-2; 9 bases fit TRBD1. With 1 base clipped from V and 2 bases from J, the junction kept 2 bases outside the gene matches. Germline V CDR1 and CDR2: LGHNA, YNFKEQ. The CDR3 loop spans 15 amino acids. The CDR3 spells CASSQGGQGNYGYTF. CDR3 sequence (DNA): TGTGCCAGCAGCCAAGGAGGACAGGGGAACTATGGCTACACCTTC.

This clone was detected only a few times. CDR3 nucleotide sequence: TGTGCCACGCGACAGGGGGACTACGAGCAGTACTTC. This encodes CATRQGDYEQYF. This chain uses TRBV6-1 with TRBJ2-7; 9 bases line up with TRBD1. Germline V gene lookup returns CDR1 MNHNS and CDR2 SASEGT. CDR3 length: 12 residues. J gave up 3 bases and V 10 bases, and 4 bases lay outside the gene matches.

V gene TRBV27 combines with J gene TRBJ2-1; 7 bases agree with TRBD2. Germline V gives CDR1 MNHEY, CDR2 SMNVEV (reference sequence). V trimming: 6 bases; J trimming: 0 bases; junction bases outside the gene matches: 20. This CDR3 is 20 amino acids long. The CDR3 is CASSPTHLGGGPVSYNEQFF. CDR3 DNA sequence: TGTGCCAGCAGCCCAACCCATCTCGGGGGAGGGCCAGTCTCCTACAATGAGCAGTTCTTC.

This clone occurred a few times. V and J are TRBV6-6 and TRBJ1-1; D is uncertain. Trimming took off 4 bases at V and 0 bases at J, with 6 bases between the two ends. The CDR3 extends over 13 amino acids. Germline V CDR1 and CDR2: MNHNY, SVGAGI (reference sequence). This CDR3 is CASSLYMNTEAFF. The CDR3 DNA reads as TGTGCCAGCAGTTTATACATGAACACTGAAGCTTTCTTT.

This clone was counted a few times. The rearrangement joins TRBV19 to TRBJ1-5, with a possible D match to TRBD1 (6 bases). The V gene lost 7 bases and the J gene lost 7 bases, with 14 bases spanning the gap. CDR3 length equals 13 residues. Germline V gene data show CDR1 as LNHDA and CDR2 as SQIVND (reference sequence). This CDR3 is CASMKGGGQPQHF. As DNA, the CDR3 is TGTGCCAGTATGAAAGGGGGAGGCCAGCCCCAGCATTTT.

In this sample, this clone turned up a few times. The chain recombines TRBV7-9 with TRBJ2-3; maybe TRBD1 (6 bases). Germline V gives CDR1 SEHNR, CDR2 FQNEAQ (reference sequence). This CDR3 contains 15 residues. Trimming stripped 1 base from V and 2 bases from J, with 10 bases between. CDR3 coding DNA: TGTGCCAGCAGCTTAGGGGGGCAGTCCACAGATACGCAGTATTTT. This sequence encodes CASSLGGQSTDTQYF.

The chain uses TRBV27 and TRBJ1-2; the match to TRBD1 covers 9 bases. V was pared by 5 bases and J by 6 bases, with 10 bases of the junction left unmatched. CDR3 length equals 15 residues. The germline V gene has CDR1 MNHEY and CDR2 SMNVEV (reference sequence). Written as DNA, the CDR3 is TGTGCCAGCAGTACCCGGGGACAGGGTACCCATGGCTACACCTTC. Protein product: CASSTRGQGTHGYTF.

This clone was seen more than once but under ten times. The genes are TRBV29-1 and TRBJ1-2; D perhaps matches TRBD1 (6 bases). The CDR3 contains 13 residues. V lost 7 bases and J 2 bases, leaving 14 bases between the germline ends. Germline CDR1 and CDR2: SQVTM and ANQGSEA. The chain's CDR3 is CSAEGGANYGYTF. For the CDR3, the DNA is TGCAGCGCCGAGGGGGGGGCGAACTATGGCTACACCTTC.

J is TRBJ1-2 and V is TRBV27; maybe TRBD1 (6 bases). The CDR3 is made up of 11 amino acids. V gave up 8 bases and J gave up 7 bases, with 11 bases separating them. The germline CDR1 and CDR2 sequences are MNHEY and SMNVEV (reference sequence). The CDR3 DNA is TGTGCCAGCGGCCCAGGGGTTGGCTACACCTTC. Translating it yields CASGPGVGYTF.

This chain links TRBV11-2 with TRBJ2-1; 12 nucleotides align to TRBD2. The CDR3 consists of 16 residues. V was clipped by 5 bases and J by 8 bases; unmatched bases: 10. The germline CDR1 and CDR2 sequences are SGHAT and FQNNGV. The CDR3 protein is CASSPSSSGRADEQFF. CDR3 DNA sequence: TGTGCCAGCAGCCCAAGCTCTAGCGGGAGGGCTGATGAGCAGTTCTTC.

The V call is TRBV15, the J call TRBJ2-3; 9 bases agree with TRBD1. CDR1 is LNHNV and CDR2 is YYDKDF in the germline V gene (reference sequence). Trimming removed 4 bases from V and 2 bases from J; junction bases left unmatched: 16. The CDR3 is made up of 19 amino acids. CDR3 amino acids: CATSKHQGRDRADTDTQYF. As DNA, the CDR3 is TGTGCCACCAGCAAACACCAAGGGCGGGACAGGGCTGACACAGATACGCAGTATTTT.

This chain links TRBV11-2 with TRBJ2-7; TRBD2 might be the D (5 bases). V was trimmed by 2 bases and J by 3 bases, leaving 17 bases between them. Germline V gene sequence: CDR1 SGHAT, CDR2 FQNNGV. This CDR3 has 16 residues. The CDR3 reads CASSLSTVAGGYEQYF. CDR3 in DNA: TGTGCCAGCAGCTTAAGCACTGTGGCGGGTGGCTACGAGCAGTACTTC.

The rearrangement links TRBV27 to TRBJ2-7; the match to TRBD2 covers 7 bases. Germline values: CDR1 MNHEY, CDR2 SMNVEV (reference sequence). V trimming: 5 bases; J trimming: 6 bases; junction bases outside the gene matches: 10. This CDR3 region has 14 residues. The DNA of the CDR3 is TGTGCCAGCAGTCCTCAGCGGGGTCATCCCGAGCAGTACTTC. It specifies CASSPQRGHPEQYF.